Shown below are 18 T cell receptor beta chains from a single sample sequenced in a study of T-cell reconstitution after alpha-beta-depleted transplantation in children. TCRbeta library construction was performed incorporating unique molecular identifiers. TCRdb re-analysed the PCR reads in MiXCR, keeping a single row per CDR3 protein. Here the sample spans around 93,000 distinct CDR3 sequences, 8% to 9% being singletons. Material: PBMCs from the stem cell graft donor, obtained from the stem cell graft. Receptor source: a human donor who donated a stem cell graft to a child with congenital amegakaryocytic thrombocytopenia.

The sample holds a few counts of this clonotype. The V and J genes are TRBV18 and TRBJ2-5; possible D gene TRBD2, 5 bases. From germline, CDR1 is KGHSH and CDR2 LQKENI. With 1 base removed from V and 4 bases from J, the gap between germline ends came to 13 bases. CDR3 size: 15 residues. The CDR3 here is CASSPRGSEGETQYF. The CDR3 DNA follows: TGTGCCAGCTCACCACGCGGCAGTGAGGGAGAGACCCAGTACTTC.

This clonotype was seen at least ten times. The V and J genes are TRBV29-1 and TRBJ2-7; D is perhaps TRBD1 (5 bases). This CDR3 is built from 13 residues. Germline loops: CDR1 SQVTM, CDR2 ANQGSEA. Trimming removed 6 bases at V and 6 bases at J, with 18 bases between. The CDR3 DNA follows: TGCAGCGTAAAAGGGATGGGGCTCGGCGAGCAGTACTTC. Translating it yields CSVKGMGLGEQYF.

This chain uses TRBV4-1 with TRBJ2-2; D gene ambiguous. Trimming removed 4 bases from V and 4 bases from J, with 13 bases in between. The CDR3 extends over 15 amino acids. Germline-derived CDR1 and CDR2 are MGHRA and YSYEKL. CDR3 loop: CASSRSQVITGELFF. The CDR3 DNA follows: TGCGCCAGCAGCCGCTCCCAGGTTATCACCGGGGAGCTGTTTTTT.

This clonotype was found many times. V is TRBV20-1 and J is TRBJ2-4, with TRBD2 matching over 11 bases. V lost 3 bases and J lost 4; bases outside the gene matches: 5. The germline gives CDR1 DFQATT, CDR2 SNEGSKA (reference sequence). CDR3 length: 15 residues. Here the CDR3 DNA reads TGCAGTGCTAGCTTACTAGCGGGAGTAAAAAACATTCAGTACTTC. It encodes CSASLLAGVKNIQYF.

This clonotype was seen at least ten times. The chain carries TRBV5-1 and TRBJ2-1; 9 bases are a match to TRBD1. CDR3 length equals 17 residues. The germline V gene encodes CDR1 SGHRS and CDR2 YFSETQ. V was clipped by 4 bases and J by 4 bases; unmatched bases: 12. This CDR3 is CASSPDPGQGIYNEQFF. The DNA for the CDR3 is TGCGCCAGCAGCCCCGACCCGGGACAGGGAATTTACAATGAGCAGTTCTTC.

This clonotype was picked up many times. V and J are TRBV20-1 and TRBJ2-3, with D uncertain. CDR1 and CDR2 (germline): DFQATT, SNEGSKA (reference sequence). The CDR3 loop spans 13 amino acids. Trimming shortened V by 3 bases and J by 5 bases, and 12 bases separated the two germline ends. In DNA, the CDR3 is TGCAGTGCTAGTAAATCGTTGGGAGATACGCAGTATTTT. Translated: CSASKSLGDTQYF.

This clonotype was seen ten or more times. This sequence joins TRBV7-2 and TRBJ2-1; TRBD2 matches 9 bases. Losses at the gene ends were 3 bases for V and 5 bases for J; bases not matched to a gene: 5. The CDR3 runs 15 residues. The germline V gene has CDR1 SGHTA and CDR2 FQGNSA. The chain's CDR3 is CASSLMTSGNNEQFF. The CDR3 DNA sequence: TGTGCCAGCAGCTTGATGACTAGCGGAAACAATGAGCAGTTCTTC.

The chain joins TRBV6-6 to TRBJ1-2; D gene ambiguous. Germline V lookup: CDR1 MNHNY, CDR2 SVGAGI (reference sequence). Deletions cut 0 bases from V and 7 bases from J, with 9 bases between. There are 13 residues in the CDR3. CDR3 in amino acids: CASSYSMGSGYTF. For the CDR3, the DNA is TGTGCCAGCAGTTACTCGATGGGGTCTGGCTACACCTTC.

This clonotype was seen ten or more times. The chain is built from TRBV5-1 and TRBJ2-3; 7 bases are a match to TRBD1. This CDR3 contains 15 residues. CDR1 is SGHRS and CDR2 is YFSETQ in the germline V gene. V lost 4 bases, J lost 2 bases, and 7 bases stayed unmatched. As DNA, the CDR3 is TGCGCCAGCAGCCCGGGACAGTATATCACAGATACGCAGTATTTT. Protein product: CASSPGQYITDTQYF.

This clonotype was counted at least ten times. The chain couples TRBV5-5 to TRBJ2-7; 11 bases fit TRBD2. With 2 bases clipped from V and 4 bases from J, the junction kept 11 bases outside the gene matches. This CDR3 is 17 amino acids long. Germline CDR1 is SGHKS and CDR2 is YYEKEE (reference sequence). The DNA of the CDR3 is TGTGCCAGCAGCTTAGGTTCCCCGACTAGCGGGGTTTACGAGCAGTACTTC. Translating it yields CASSLGSPTSGVYEQYF.

Many counts were recorded for this clonotype. V gene TRBV2 combines with J gene TRBJ1-1; D perhaps matches TRBD1 (5 bases). V was shortened by 3 bases and J by 11 bases, with 10 bases between the two germline ends. This CDR3 region has 11 residues. Per the germline V gene, CDR1 is SNHLY and CDR2 is FYNNEI. The CDR3 sequence is CASSDGGSAFF. For the CDR3, the DNA is TGTGCCAGCAGTGATGGGGGATCGGCTTTCTTT. Full variable domain (missing parts from reference TRBV2 and TRBJ1-1): EPEVTQTPSHQVTQMGQEVILRCVPISNHLYFYWYRQILGQKVEFLVSFYNNEISEKSEIFDDQFSVERPDGSNFTLKIRSTKLEDSAMYFCASSDGGSAFFGQGTRLTVV.

This clonotype was recorded many times. The chain joins TRBV6-2 or TRBV6-3 to TRBJ1-2; D call uncertain. Trimming took off 8 bases at V and 5 bases at J, with 12 bases between the two ends. Germline V gene sequence: CDR1 MNHEY, CDR2 SVGEGT. The CDR3 sequence is 12 residues long. CDR3 protein: CASAPSGYGYTF. The CDR3, as DNA: TGTGCCAGCGCCCCATCCGGGTATGGCTACACCTTC.

Turning to this clonotype: A junction end diverges from the germline sequence, so it may reflect a read error. V gene TRBV12-3 or TRBV12-4 combines with J gene TRBJ2-2; tentative D call: TRBD2 (5 bases). The CDR3 is 15 amino acids. CDR3 bases: TGTGCCAGCAGTTTAGCCCGCGAGAACACCGGGGAGCTGTTTTTC. This codes for CASSLARENTGELFF.

This clonotype was counted ten times or more. The rearrangement uses TRBV20-1 and TRBJ2-1; D gene ambiguous. The CDR3 covers 17 residues. V was trimmed by 0 bases and J by 1 base, leaving 16 bases between them. Germline V gene sequence: CDR1 DFQATT, CDR2 SNEGSKA (reference sequence). DNA of the CDR3: TGCAGTGCTAGAGATGTTGGAGCTCGTTCATCCTACAATGAGCAGTTCTTC. Amino acid sequence: CSARDVGARSSYNEQFF.

This clonotype showed up many times. Compared with germline, one end of the junction differs, possibly owing to a read error. The V gene is TRBV2, the J gene TRBJ1-3; D is unresolved. The length of the CDR3 is 15 residues. Germline assignment: CDR1 SNHLY and CDR2 FYNNEI. The CDR3 region is CASSVGLNSGNTTYF. CDR3 DNA sequence: TGTGCCAGCAGTGTTGGACTGAACTCTGGAAACACCACATATTTT.

This clonotype was counted at least ten times. The chain is built from TRBV12-3 or TRBV12-4 and TRBJ1-5; D is ambiguous. This CDR3 has 12 residues. With 7 bases removed from V and 0 bases from J, the gap between germline ends came to 4 bases. CDR3 in amino acids: CASKHSNQPQHF. CDR3 bases: TGTGCCAGCAAGCATAGCAATCAGCCCCAGCATTTT.

This clonotype was counted at least ten times. V and J are TRBV18 and TRBJ2-2; D gene uncertain. CDR3 length equals 17 residues. Per the germline V gene, CDR1 is KGHSH and CDR2 is LQKENI. Trimming took 4 bases from V and 5 from J, leaving 20 bases between them. The CDR3 sequence is CASSQVVGVVGTGELFF. As DNA, the CDR3 is TGTGCCAGCTCACAGGTTGTTGGGGTCGTCGGAACCGGGGAGCTGTTTTTT.

Many counts were recorded for this clonotype. The V call is TRBV6-5, the J call TRBJ1-6; 7 bases are shared with TRBD1. CDR1 and CDR2 (germline): MNHEY, SVGAGI. Trimming cost V 6 bases and J 9 bases; bases outside gene matches: 5. CDR3 length: 13 amino acids. DNA for the CDR3: TGTGCCAGCAGCCCACAGGGGAGTTCACCCCTCCACTTT. It is translated as CASSPQGSSPLHF.